This record covers a single T cell receptor (beta chain). Its antigen remains unidentified. This CDR3 is also generated by other DNA sequences in the sample. With 1 base clipped from V and 4 bases from J, the junction kept 4 bases outside the gene matches. Germline lookup yields CDR1 SGDLS and CDR2 YYNGEE. The CDR3 consists of 15 residues. Sequencing used immunoSEQ multiplex PCR; TCRdb keeps in-frame clones, though not all of them. The repertoire holds some 490,000 clones, with 65% to 85% as singletons. This entry comes from a study of shared clonotypes between healthy human individuals. Looking at the study overall: In total, the donors were a couple of women and a few men aged 18 to 49.

The study's findings and limits: Exclusively blood specimens were collected; tissue repertoires likely differ. Among donors, the sharing of clonotypes was expected to be influenced by sequencing depth.

This clonotype originated in a woman between 40 and 50 years old in good health. Some clones in this sample may be carry-over from other donors' samples. The chain has TRBV9 and TRBJ1-4; 7 bases align to TRBD1. Sequencing was carried out using PBMCs. The CDR3 DNA reads as TGTGCCAGCAGCGTAAGAGGGGACAGTAATGAAAAACTGTTTTTT. This codes for CASSVRGDSNEKLFF.